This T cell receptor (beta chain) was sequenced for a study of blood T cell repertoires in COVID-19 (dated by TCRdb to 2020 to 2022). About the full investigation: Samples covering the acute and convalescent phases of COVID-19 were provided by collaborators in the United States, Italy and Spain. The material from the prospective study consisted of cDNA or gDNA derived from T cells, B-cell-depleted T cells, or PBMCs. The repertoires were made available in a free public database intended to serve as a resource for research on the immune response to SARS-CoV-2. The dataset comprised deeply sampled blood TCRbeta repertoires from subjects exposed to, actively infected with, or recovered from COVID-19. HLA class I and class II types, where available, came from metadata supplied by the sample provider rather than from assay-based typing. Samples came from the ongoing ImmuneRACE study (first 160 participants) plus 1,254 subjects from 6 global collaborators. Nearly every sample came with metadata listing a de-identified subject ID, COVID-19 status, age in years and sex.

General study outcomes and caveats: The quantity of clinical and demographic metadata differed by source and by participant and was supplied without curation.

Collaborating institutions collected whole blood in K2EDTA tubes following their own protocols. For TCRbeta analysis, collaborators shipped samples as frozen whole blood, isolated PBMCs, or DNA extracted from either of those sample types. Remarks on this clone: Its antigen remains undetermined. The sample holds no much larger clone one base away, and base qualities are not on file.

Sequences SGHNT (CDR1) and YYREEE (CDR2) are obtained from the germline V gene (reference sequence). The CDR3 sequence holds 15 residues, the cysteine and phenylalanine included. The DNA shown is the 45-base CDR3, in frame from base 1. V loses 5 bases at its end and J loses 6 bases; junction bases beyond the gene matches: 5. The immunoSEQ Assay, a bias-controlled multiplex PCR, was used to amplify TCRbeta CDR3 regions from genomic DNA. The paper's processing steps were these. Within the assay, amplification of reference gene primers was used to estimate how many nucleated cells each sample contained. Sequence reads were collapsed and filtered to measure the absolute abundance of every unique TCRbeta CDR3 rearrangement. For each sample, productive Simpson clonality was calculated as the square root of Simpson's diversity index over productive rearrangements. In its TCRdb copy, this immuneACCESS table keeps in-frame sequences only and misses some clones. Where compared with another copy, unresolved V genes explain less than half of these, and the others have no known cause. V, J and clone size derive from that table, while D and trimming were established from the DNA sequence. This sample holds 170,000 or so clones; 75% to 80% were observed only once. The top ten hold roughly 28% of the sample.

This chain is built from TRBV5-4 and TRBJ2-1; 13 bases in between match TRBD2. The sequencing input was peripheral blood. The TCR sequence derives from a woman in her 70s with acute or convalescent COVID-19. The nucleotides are TGTGCCAGCAGTTTTACTAGCGGGAGGGCCAATGAGCAGTTCTTC. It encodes CASSFTSGRANEQFF.